These 20 T cell receptor beta chains came from one sample sequenced in a study of cytomegalovirus exposure and HLA in healthy donors. The PCR was carried out with 60 Vbeta primers and 13 Jbeta primers. Sequenced by immunoSEQ multiplex PCR; TCRdb stores in-frame clones only, minus some. The profile shows around 110,000 clones, approximately 70% of them singletons. Specimen: PBMCs. The receptors were sampled from a man aged 30 to 39 in good health and CMV-seropositive.

This rearrangement joins TRBV29-1 to TRBJ2-1; the match to TRBD2 covers 8 bases. Germline V gives CDR1 SQVTM, CDR2 ANQGSEA. The CDR3 consists of 17 residues. After removal of 4 bases from V and 8 bases from J, the junction contained 19 bases not matched to a gene. The CDR3 protein is CSVGKEPQRERMDEQFF. CDR3 in DNA: TGCAGCGTTGGAAAGGAACCCCAGCGGGAGCGTATGGATGAGCAGTTCTTC.

The chain joins TRBV5-4 to TRBJ2-1, with D perhaps TRBD2 (6 bases). V was cut by 0 bases and J by 7 bases, with 11 bases left in between. The CDR3 consists of 14 residues. The germline gives CDR1 SGHNT, CDR2 YYREEE (reference sequence). CDR3 nucleotides: TGTGCCAGCAGCTTGGACGCGAGCGGGAATGAGCAGTTCTTC. This encodes CASSLDASGNEQFF.

This clone has a single count. CDR3 DNA: TGTGCCAGCTCACTCAGGGACAGGAACACTGAAGCTTTCTTT. It codes for CASSLRDRNTEAFF. The J gene is TRBJ1-1, the V gene TRBV18; 7 bases match TRBD1. Germline V gene lookup returns CDR1 KGHSH and CDR2 LQKENI. This CDR3 is built from 14 residues. V shed 4 bases and J 1 base; nucleotides not matched to a gene: 3.

V is TRBV27 and J is TRBJ2-2, with D possibly being TRBD1 (5 bases). CDR1 is MNHEY, CDR2 SMNVEV, per germline (reference sequence). With 3 bases removed from V and 4 bases from J, the gap between germline ends came to 9 bases. This CDR3 is built from 14 residues. In DNA form, the CDR3 reads TGTGCCAGCAGTTTCGCAGGGTCCACCGGGGAGCTGTTTTTT. Residues: CASSFAGSTGELFF.

Of note for this clone: Its ends do not fully match the called genes, so a read error is possible. This sequence joins TRBV4-3 and TRBJ2-4; a weak D match, TRBD2 (6 bases). Germline lookup yields CDR1 LGHNA and CDR2 YSLEER. This CDR3 has 16 residues. The CDR3 loop reads CASSQDAGMGKNSQYF. The DNA for the CDR3 is TGCGCCAGCAGCCAAGATGCGGGGATGGGCAAAAACAGTCAGTACTTC.

The V gene is TRBV19, the J gene TRBJ1-1; 7 bases fit TRBD1. The CDR3 has 15 residues. Losses at the gene ends were 9 bases for V and 0 bases for J; bases not matched to a gene: 10. Germline V gives CDR1 LNHDA, CDR2 SQIVND (reference sequence). The CDR3 region is CASRNKDRVNTEAFF. CDR3 bases: TGTGCCAGCCGGAATAAAGACAGGGTGAACACTGAAGCTTTCTTT.

The chain links TRBV27 to TRBJ1-2, with no clear D. The V gene's germline CDR1 is MNHEY and CDR2 SMNVEV (reference sequence). The CDR3 covers 14 residues. Trimming shortened V by 4 bases and J by 4 bases, and 13 bases separated the two germline ends. CDR3 in DNA: TGTGCCAGCAGTTCCCCGAGGGCGGGCTATGGCTACACCTTC. It encodes CASSSPRAGYGYTF.

The chain employs TRBV4-1 and TRBJ2-3; a possible D gene is TRBD2 (6 bases). This CDR3 has 14 residues. CDR1 MGHRA and CDR2 YSYEKL come from the germline V gene. Trimming stripped 2 bases from V and 3 bases from J, with 9 bases between. The chain's CDR3 is CASSQPGETDTQYF. CDR3 in DNA: TGCGCCAGCAGCCAACCGGGGGAGACAGATACGCAGTATTTT.

The chain recombines TRBV10-3 with TRBJ1-2, with 9 bases fitting TRBD1. This CDR3 has 16 amino acids. Trimming at V came to 3 bases and at J to 1 base, leaving 6 bases not matched to a gene. CDR1 is ENHRY, CDR2 SYGVKD, per germline. The CDR3, as DNA: TGTGCCATCAGTGACCCCGGGACAGGGCATAACTATGGCTACACCTTC. As protein: CAISDPGTGHNYGYTF.

The rearrangement links TRBV7-2 to TRBJ2-3; 7 bases match TRBD2. The CDR3 has 14 amino acids. CDR1 is SGHTA, CDR2 FQGNSA, per germline. The trim removed 5 bases at V and 4 bases at J, leaving 6 bases unmatched. This chain's CDR3 is CASSQREGADTQYF. The CDR3 DNA reads TGTGCCAGCAGCCAGCGGGAAGGGGCAGATACGCAGTATTTT.

This chain connects TRBV30 to TRBJ1-4; weak D call: TRBD1 (6 bases). Germline loops: CDR1 GTSNPN, CDR2 SVGIG (reference sequence). This CDR3 is built from 13 residues. Trimming shortened V by 1 base and J by 8 bases, and 11 bases separated the two germline ends. CDR3 sequence reads: CAWSATGYEKLFF. CDR3 DNA: TGTGCCTGGAGTGCTACAGGGTACGAAAAACTGTTTTTT.

The chain has TRBV6-5 and TRBJ1-1; D not resolved. CDR1 is MNHEY, CDR2 SVGAGI, per germline. Trimming left V 4 bases short and J 1 base short, with 10 bases between. The CDR3 extends over 14 amino acids. CDR3: CASSSGFGNTEAFF. The CDR3 nucleotides read TGTGCCAGCAGTTCCGGGTTTGGGAACACTGAAGCTTTCTTT.

The chain couples TRBV7-2 to TRBJ2-7; TRBD1 aligns across 9 bases. The CDR3 extends over 13 amino acids. The trim removed 8 bases at V and 5 bases at J, leaving 7 bases unmatched. CDR1 and CDR2 (germline): SGHTA, FQGNSA. DNA for the CDR3: TGTGCCAGCGGGGGACAGGGAGTGAACGAGCAGTACTTC. Protein: CASGGQGVNEQYF.

V and J are TRBV6-6 and TRBJ2-1, with D tentatively TRBD2 (6 bases). The CDR3 has 14 residues. V was pared by 5 bases and J by 6 bases, with 14 bases between. The V gene's germline CDR1 is MNHNY and CDR2 SVGAGI (reference sequence). The DNA for the CDR3 is TGTGCCAGCAGTGCAGCCTTCGGGGGCAATGAGCAGTTCTTC. This encodes CASSAAFGGNEQFF.

The chain carries TRBV9 and TRBJ1-1; D might be TRBD1 (6 bases). The CDR3 spans 16 residues. Germline V gene sequence: CDR1 SGDLS, CDR2 YYNGEE. V was trimmed by 0 bases and J by 5 bases, leaving 17 bases between them. In DNA, the CDR3 is TGTGCCAGCAGCGTAGCCTGGAGGCCAGGGGAGACTGAAGCTTTCTTT. Amino acids: CASSVAWRPGETEAFF.

The genes are TRBV5-1 and TRBJ1-3, with D tentatively TRBD1 (6 bases). CDR1 SGHRS and CDR2 YFSETQ come from the germline V gene. This CDR3 contains 15 residues. Trimming removed 0 bases at V and 4 bases at J, with 11 bases between. The CDR3 bases are TGCGCCAGCAGCTTGGGCACAGGGATCGGAAACACCATATATTTT. This gives the protein CASSLGTGIGNTIYF.

V gene TRBV29-1 combines with J gene TRBJ1-4; 10 nucleotides line up with TRBD1. The germline CDR1 and CDR2 sequences are SQVTM and ANQGSEA. V was clipped by 7 bases and J by 4 bases; unmatched bases: 3. This CDR3 comprises 13 residues. The CDR3 bases are TGCAGCGCAGGGACAGGGGTTAATGAAAAACTGTTTTTT. This encodes CSAGTGVNEKLFF.

V usage is TRBV9 and J usage is TRBJ2-3; TRBD2 matches at 11 bases. The germline gives CDR1 SGDLS, CDR2 YYNGEE. After removal of 0 bases from V and 1 base from J, the junction contained 7 bases not matched to a gene. The CDR3 loop spans 18 amino acids. For the CDR3, the DNA is TGTGCCAGCAGCGTAGGAGCTAGCGGGAGGACCCGCACAGATACGCAGTATTTT. It translates to CASSVGASGRTRTDTQYF.

The CDR3 here is CASSLAASDTQYF. The CDR3 DNA reads as TGTGCCAGCAGTCTAGCCGCCTCAGATACGCAGTATTTT. The gene calls are TRBV2 and TRBJ2-3, with D perhaps matching TRBD2 (5 bases). The CDR3 consists of 13 residues. Germline assignment: CDR1 SNHLY and CDR2 FYNNEI. The ends were cut back, 5 bases at V and 4 bases at J, with 10 bases in the middle.

This chain uses TRBV28 with TRBJ1-1, with 8 nucleotides matching TRBD1. Germline V gene data show CDR1 as MDHEN and CDR2 as SYDVKM. CDR3 size: 15 residues. V shed 4 bases, J shed 3 bases, and the junction held 7 bases outside the gene matches. This chain's CDR3 is CASSSTGGGDTEAFF. The CDR3 DNA follows: TGTGCCAGCAGTTCAACAGGGGGGGGTGACACTGAAGCTTTCTTT.